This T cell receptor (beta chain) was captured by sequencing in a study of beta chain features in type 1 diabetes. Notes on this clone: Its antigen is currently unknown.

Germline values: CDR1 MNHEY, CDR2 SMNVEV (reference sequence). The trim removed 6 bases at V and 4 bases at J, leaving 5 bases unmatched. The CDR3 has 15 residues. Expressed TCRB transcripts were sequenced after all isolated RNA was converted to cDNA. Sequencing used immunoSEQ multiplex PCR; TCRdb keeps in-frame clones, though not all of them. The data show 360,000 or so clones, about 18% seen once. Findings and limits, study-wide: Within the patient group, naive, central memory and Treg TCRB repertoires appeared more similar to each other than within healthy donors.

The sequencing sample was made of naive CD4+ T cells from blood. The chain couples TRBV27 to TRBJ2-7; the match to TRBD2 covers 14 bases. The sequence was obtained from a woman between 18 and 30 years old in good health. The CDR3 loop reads CASRKGLAGVYEQYF. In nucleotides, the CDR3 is TGTGCCAGCAGGAAGGGACTAGCGGGAGTATACGAGCAGTACTTC.